This T cell receptor beta chain was sequenced in a study of shared clonotypes between healthy human individuals. Whole-study findings and limits: Non-shared clonotypes showed lower generation probabilities than clonotypes common to all four donors. Clonotypes that were shared across several donors made up around 5% of naive CD4 clonotypes.

A remark on this clone: Its antigen is currently unknown.

An assay was performed, and its level was deep. The table came from immunoSEQ multiplex PCR; TCRdb's copy has only in-frame clones and leaves some out. The sample lists about 1.1 million clones, 70% to 80% seen once, with approximately 0.52% in the top ten. Germline V gene sequence: CDR1 KGHSH, CDR2 LQKENI. Losses at the gene ends were 5 bases for V and 3 bases for J; bases not matched to a gene: 7. The CDR3 consists of 16 residues. The receptor comes from a man aged 18 to 30 in good health. Some clones in this sample may be carry-over from other donors' samples. The sequenced sample was memory CD4+ T cells from PBMCs. Subset specified: CD45RA-negative fraction. The rearrangement links TRBV18 to TRBJ2-2; TRBD1 aligns across 9 bases. The chain's CDR3 is CASSLQGASDTGELFF. The CDR3, as DNA: TGTGCCAGCTCATTACAGGGGGCATCGGACACCGGGGAGCTGTTTTTT.